Shown below are 16 T cell receptor beta chains from a single sample sequenced in a study of shared clonotypes between healthy human individuals. The method was immunoSEQ multiplex PCR; TCRdb's version includes in-frame clones alone and lacks a portion of them. Found here are about 330,000 clones, around two thirds of them singletons; the top ten hold 10% to 13%. The sequenced material came from memory CD4+ T cells sorted from blood. Sample subset: CD45RA-negative fraction. These receptors all stem from a young man in good health.

The gene calls are TRBV7-2 and TRBJ1-2, with 8 bases aligning to TRBD1. V was pared by 3 bases and J by 8 bases, with 2 bases of the junction left unmatched. The V gene's germline CDR1 is SGHTA and CDR2 FQGNSA. The CDR3 length is 12 residues. CDR3 residues: CASSLWDRGYTF. CDR3 in DNA: TGTGCCAGCAGCTTGTGGGACAGGGGCTACACCTTC.

This clone was counted once. The CDR3 bases are TGTGCCAGCAGCTTAGGCCGGGGGTCGATCCCTTTCTTT. Protein: CASSLGRGSIPFF. The chain combines TRBV13 with TRBJ1-1; TRBD1 might be the D (5 bases). V was shortened by 0 bases and J by 12 bases, with 14 bases between the two germline ends. Germline CDR1 reads PRHDT; CDR2 reads FYEKMQ (reference sequence). The CDR3 is 13 residues long.

On this clone itself: A junction boundary mismatches the germline segment, possibly from a read error. This CDR3 reads CATSIIQGGNGYTF. The CDR3 DNA reads TGTGCCACCAGTATCATACAGGGAGGGAATGGCTACACCTTC. This sequence joins TRBV28 and TRBJ1-2; a weak D match, TRBD1 (6 bases). From germline, CDR1 is MDHEN and CDR2 SYDVKM. The CDR3 totals 14 residues.

This clone was counted a single time. This chain links TRBV7-3 with TRBJ2-1; 7 nucleotides match TRBD2. CDR3 length: 15 residues. The J segment lost 0 bases and the V segment lost 2 bases, leaving 1 base of the junction unmatched. CDR1 is SGHTA, CDR2 FQGTGA, per germline. In DNA, the CDR3 is TGTGCCAGCAGCTTAGGACTAGGCTCCTACAATGAGCAGTTCTTC. This translates into CASSLGLGSYNEQFF.

The V gene is TRBV2, the J gene TRBJ1-6; D is possibly TRBD1 (6 bases). V gave up 4 bases and J gave up 8 bases, with 15 bases separating them. The CDR3 loop spans 15 amino acids. CDR1 is SNHLY, CDR2 FYNNEI, per germline. CDR3 amino acids: CASSAEQGSDSPLHF. As DNA, the CDR3 is TGTGCCAGCAGTGCAGAACAGGGATCGGATTCACCCCTCCACTTT.

J is TRBJ1-2 and V is TRBV5-1, with D unresolved. Germline V gives CDR1 SGHRS, CDR2 YFSETQ. V was cut by 2 bases and J by 5 bases, with 7 bases left in between. The CDR3 consists of 12 residues. CDR3 amino acids: CASSFDKYGYTF. CDR3 sequence (DNA): TGCGCCAGCAGCTTTGACAAATATGGCTACACCTTC. The whole variable domain, remainder taken from reference TRBV5-1 and TRBJ1-2, is KAGVTQTPRYLIKTRGQQVTLSCSPISGHRSVSWYQQTPGQGLQFLFEYFSETQRNKGNFPGRFSGRQFSNSRSEMNVSTLELGDSALYLCASSFDKYGYTFGSGTRLTVV.

The chain recombines TRBV7-8 with TRBJ2-7, with 10 bases that match TRBD2. Germline V lookup: CDR1 SGHVS, CDR2 FQNEAQ. CDR3 length: 15 residues. V lost 6 bases, J lost 5 bases, and 10 bases stayed unmatched. In nucleotides, the CDR3 is TGTGCCAGCAGATATGGAGGGACTAGCGCCCACGAGCAGTACTTC. Translation: CASRYGGTSAHEQYF.

The chain carries TRBV7-8 and TRBJ1-1; the D is unclear. The CDR3 is 15 amino acids. Trimming stripped 1 base from V and 1 base from J, with 10 bases between. Per germline, CDR1 SGHVS and CDR2 FQNEAQ. This CDR3 reads CASSLVEVGNTEAFF. The CDR3 bases are TGTGCCAGCAGCTTAGTGGAGGTGGGGAACACTGAAGCTTTCTTT.

This clone was counted at least ten times. The V and J genes are TRBV11-2 and TRBJ2-7; D not certain. The CDR3 consists of 13 residues. CDR1 and CDR2 from the germline V gene are SGHAT and FQNNGV. V gave up 5 bases and J gave up 7 bases, with 15 bases separating them. The CDR3 coding sequence is TGTGCCAGCAGCCTCTCCCTCCAACAAGAGCAGTACTTC. Protein: CASSLSLQQEQYF.

The chain recombines TRBV5-1 with TRBJ2-3; TRBD1 might be the D (6 bases). Trimming left V 4 bases short and J 0 bases short, with 15 bases between. Germline CDR1 reads SGHRS; CDR2 reads YFSETQ. This CDR3 has 16 residues. The CDR3 DNA sequence: TGCGCCAGCAGCACCGGACAGTCCAGGAGCACAGATACGCAGTATTTT. Its protein is CASSTGQSRSTDTQYF. Full variable domain (outside the CDR3, taken from reference TRBV5-1 and TRBJ2-3): KAGVTQTPRYLIKTRGQQVTLSCSPISGHRSVSWYQQTPGQGLQFLFEYFSETQRNKGNFPGRFSGRQFSNSRSEMNVSTLELGDSALYLCASSTGQSRSTDTQYFGPGTRLTVL.

The J gene is TRBJ1-1, the V gene TRBV2; a possible D gene is TRBD1 (6 bases). The CDR3 has 14 residues. The V end was cut by 7 bases, the J end by 4 bases, with 16 bases between. Germline V gives CDR1 SNHLY, CDR2 FYNNEI. CDR3 residues: CASTQGGPGTEAFF. Here the CDR3 DNA reads TGTGCCAGCACGCAAGGGGGGCCGGGCACTGAAGCTTTCTTT.

V and J are TRBV7-9 and TRBJ2-7; the match to TRBD1 covers 10 bases. Trimming took 2 bases from V and 4 from J; bases not matched to a gene: 2. The CDR3 covers 14 residues. Germline assignment: CDR1 SEHNR and CDR2 FQNEAQ (reference sequence). DNA for the CDR3: TGTGCCAGCAGCTTATTGGGACAGGGGTACGAGCAGTACTTC. It is translated as CASSLLGQGYEQYF.

V is TRBV28 and J is TRBJ2-7; D possibly corresponds to TRBD1 (5 bases). The CDR3 is made up of 14 amino acids. The V gene lost 5 bases and the J gene lost 4 bases, with 15 bases spanning the gap. CDR1 MDHEN and CDR2 SYDVKM come from the germline V gene. Here the CDR3 DNA reads TGTGCCAGCAGTATTGGGGCCAGTTTATACGAGCAGTACTTC. This translates into CASSIGASLYEQYF. Complete variable domain (other parts from reference TRBV28 and TRBJ2-7): DVKVTQSSRYLVKRTGEKVFLECVQDMDHENMFWYRQDPGLGLRLIYFSYDVKMKEKGDIPEGYSVSREKKERFSLILESASTNQTSMYLCASSIGASLYEQYFGPGTRLTVT.

This clone has ten or more counts. The J gene is TRBJ2-3, the V gene TRBV18, with 10 bases matching TRBD1. V lost 2 bases and J lost 4; bases outside the gene matches: 15. The CDR3 loop spans 19 amino acids. Germline V gene sequence: CDR1 KGHSH, CDR2 LQKENI. In DNA form, the CDR3 reads TGTGCCAGCTCACCAATCGGAGTTCGGACAGGGGGTTCGCCAGATACGCAGTATTTT. The encoded protein is CASSPIGVRTGGSPDTQYF.

The chain has TRBV28 and TRBJ1-1; 7 bases agree with TRBD1. The CDR3 contains 17 residues. Germline values: CDR1 MDHEN, CDR2 SYDVKM. V dropped 5 bases and J dropped 5; count of bases not matched to a gene: 17. The CDR3 loop reads CASSPGTVLSRGTEAFF. The CDR3 bases are TGTGCCAGCAGTCCCGGGACAGTTCTCAGTAGGGGGACTGAAGCTTTCTTT.

V usage is TRBV5-5 and J usage is TRBJ2-2; D gene ambiguous. Trimming removed 2 bases at V and 1 base at J, with 6 bases between. The CDR3 runs to 14 residues. In germline, CDR1 is SGHKS, CDR2 YYEKEE (reference sequence). The chain's CDR3 is CASSFNVNTGELFF. Written as DNA, the CDR3 is TGTGCCAGCAGCTTTAACGTGAACACCGGGGAGCTGTTTTTT.